The 21 T cell receptor beta chains listed next were all sequenced from one sample in a study of control samples from healthy donors and cancer patients. Method: immunoSEQ multiplex PCR; TCRdb's copy keeps in-frame clones and lacks some. The sample shows roughly 84,000 clones, 91% of them seen only once. Sequenced material: blood. The receptors derive from a man between 45 and 60 years old in good health.

This chain uses TRBV5-1 with TRBJ2-1, with TRBD2 matching 12 bases. The V gene's germline CDR1 is SGHRS and CDR2 YFSETQ. CDR3 size: 14 residues. V trimming: 4 bases; J trimming: 5 bases; junction bases outside the gene matches: 1. DNA for the CDR3: TGCGCCAGCAGCGCTAGCGGGGGGGACAATGAGCAGTTCTTC. Its translation: CASSASGGDNEQFF.

The table lists this clone with a count of one. CDR3 sequence (DNA): TGTGCCAGCACGCAGGGGAACAGGCTTAACTATGGCTACACCTTC. Translating it yields CASTQGNRLNYGYTF. The V call is TRBV6-5, the J call TRBJ1-2; possible D gene TRBD1, 6 bases. V was pared by 7 bases and J by 1 base, with 16 bases between. CDR3 length equals 15 residues. Germline values: CDR1 MNHEY, CDR2 SVGAGI.

The CDR3 DNA follows: TGTGCCAGCAACAGGGCACCAGGGGGCAATCAGCCCCAGCATTTT. Amino acids: CASNRAPGGNQPQHF. The chain recombines TRBV2 with TRBJ1-5; possibly TRBD1 for D (6 bases). Germline V gives CDR1 SNHLY, CDR2 FYNNEI. This CDR3 has 15 residues. Trimming pared 7 bases from V and 2 bases from J, leaving 15 bases between.

This chain joins TRBV4-3 and TRBJ2-7; D possibly matches TRBD1 or TRBD2 (6 bases each). The CDR3 sequence is 12 residues long. Trimming stripped 2 bases from V and 12 bases from J, with 14 bases between. The germline V gene has CDR1 LGHNA and CDR2 YSLEER. The CDR3 spells CASSQKGGPAYF. In DNA, the CDR3 is TGCGCCAGCAGCCAAAAGGGGGGACCGGCGTACTTC.

The chain employs TRBV20-1 and TRBJ1-5; 9 bases fit TRBD1. V lost 3 bases to trimming and J lost 6 bases; unmatched junction nucleotides: 6. Germline CDR1 reads DFQATT; CDR2 reads SNEGSKA (reference sequence). The CDR3 spans 14 residues. The CDR3 sequence: CSASPGTGSQPQHF. In nucleotides, the CDR3 is TGCAGTGCTAGTCCCGGGACAGGGAGTCAGCCCCAGCATTTT.

The gene calls are TRBV5-5 and TRBJ1-2; 9 nucleotides agree with TRBD1. CDR3 size: 17 residues. Germline lookup yields CDR1 SGHKS and CDR2 YYEKEE (reference sequence). V lost 5 bases and J lost 4; bases outside the gene matches: 15. The DNA of the CDR3 is TGTGCCAGCAGTAAAACCCCGACACAGGGGGCCGTCTATGGCTACACCTTC. It yields the protein CASSKTPTQGAVYGYTF.

This chain joins TRBV10-3 and TRBJ1-6, with TRBD1 matching 7 bases. V shed 9 bases, J shed 5 bases, and the junction held 4 bases outside the gene matches. Germline loops: CDR1 ENHRY, CDR2 SYGVKD. CDR3 size: 13 residues. DNA of the CDR3: TGTGCCATGGGGGACAGCGATAATTCACCCCTCCACTTT. As protein: CAMGDSDNSPLHF.

The DNA of the CDR3 is TGCGCCAGACCACGGACAGAGCGCTATAACTATGGCTACACCTTC. This gives the protein CARPRTERYNYGYTF. The chain is built from TRBV23-1 and TRBJ1-2, with D possibly matching TRBD1 (6 bases). TRBV23-1 is known as an ORF, though its function is uncertain. The CDR3 consists of 15 residues. V was clipped by 9 bases and J by 1 base, with 18 bases between them.

This clone appeared once. The chain has TRBV4-3 and TRBJ2-1, with D hard to call. CDR3 size: 14 residues. The germline V gene encodes CDR1 LGHNA and CDR2 YSLEER. V lost 0 bases, J lost 8 bases, and 11 bases lay in between. The CDR3 is CASSQDQIFDEQFF. CDR3 coding DNA: TGCGCCAGCAGCCAAGATCAGATATTCGATGAGCAGTTCTTC.

The rearrangement uses TRBV27 and TRBJ2-7, with 9 bases fitting TRBD1. The CDR3 covers 17 residues. After removal of 6 bases from V and 5 bases from J, the junction contained 17 bases not matched to a gene. Germline loops: CDR1 MNHEY, CDR2 SMNVEV (reference sequence). CDR3 nucleotides: TGTGCCAGCAGGAGATCTTTGACCGGGACAGGGTTCAACGAGCAGTACTTC. This sequence encodes CASRRSLTGTGFNEQYF.

CDR3: CASSLEIGNYGYTF. As DNA, the CDR3 is TGCGCCAGCAGCTTGGAGATTGGGAACTATGGCTACACCTTC. The J gene is TRBJ1-2, the V gene TRBV5-1; unclear D gene. Germline assignment: CDR1 SGHRS and CDR2 YFSETQ. The V end lost 0 bases, the J end lost 2 bases, and 8 bases lay between the germline ends. The CDR3 is made up of 14 amino acids.

The rearrangement joins TRBV29-1 to TRBJ2-1, with no clear D. Germline CDR1 reads SQVTM; CDR2 reads ANQGSEA. The germline V and J ends were trimmed by 4 bases and 5 bases, with 6 bases remaining between them. The CDR3 sequence is 11 residues long. Here the CDR3 reads CSVVPNNEQFF. In nucleotides, the CDR3 is TGCAGCGTTGTCCCCAACAATGAGCAGTTCTTC.

The chain has TRBV5-1 and TRBJ2-2; D ambiguous. The CDR3 extends over 14 amino acids. Germline values: CDR1 SGHRS, CDR2 YFSETQ. V lost 1 base and J 4 bases, leaving 8 bases between the germline ends. CDR3 protein: CASSLSWGTGELFF. CDR3 DNA sequence: TGCGCCAGCAGCTTGTCGTGGGGCACCGGGGAGCTGTTTTTT.

This clone was counted once. The rearrangement uses TRBV5-4 and TRBJ1-6; TRBD1 aligns across 7 bases. From germline, CDR1 is SGHNT and CDR2 YYREEE (reference sequence). V was pared by 5 bases and J by 10 bases, with 9 bases of the junction left unmatched. The CDR3 spans 14 residues. The CDR3 region has the DNA TGTGCCAGCAGTTCGGACAGGCAGGGCTCACCCCTCCACTTT. Protein product: CASSSDRQGSPLHF.

This chain connects TRBV19 to TRBJ1-2; TRBD1 matches 8 bases. This CDR3 has 13 amino acids. Germline CDR1 is LNHDA and CDR2 is SQIVND (reference sequence). Trimming removed 3 bases from V and 7 bases from J; junction bases left unmatched: 4. This CDR3 is CASSIAQGAGYTF. DNA of the CDR3: TGTGCCAGTAGTATCGCTCAGGGGGCTGGCTACACCTTC.

This clone showed up just once. The V gene is TRBV24-1, the J gene TRBJ2-1; the D gene is possibly TRBD2 (5 bases). V gave up 7 bases and J gave up 0 bases, with 6 bases separating them. The CDR3 runs 13 residues. Germline-derived CDR1 and CDR2 are KGHDR and SFDVKD. The CDR3 here is CATRDFSYNEQFF. In nucleotides, the CDR3 is TGTGCCACCAGGGACTTCTCCTACAATGAGCAGTTCTTC.

The chain uses TRBV3-1 (or the pseudogene TRBV3-2) and TRBJ1-2; a possible D gene is TRBD1 (5 bases). Germline CDR1 reads LGHDT; CDR2 reads YNNKEL (reference sequence). This CDR3 spans 16 amino acids. The V end lost 0 bases, the J end lost 5 bases, and 16 bases lay between the germline ends. The CDR3 sequence: CASSQEVEQAWYGYTF. CDR3 coding DNA: TGTGCCAGCAGCCAAGAAGTCGAACAGGCCTGGTATGGCTACACCTTC.

V and J are TRBV30 and TRBJ1-1; tentatively, D is TRBD1 (6 bases). This CDR3 has 13 residues. Germline V gene data show CDR1 as GTSNPN and CDR2 as SVGIG (reference sequence). V was clipped by 2 bases and J by 4 bases, with 11 bases between them. The CDR3 protein is CAWSRRGATEAFF. As DNA, the CDR3 is TGTGCCTGGAGTAGGAGGGGGGCCACTGAAGCTTTCTTT.

The chain combines TRBV18 with TRBJ1-1, with D uncertain. Germline V gene sequence: CDR1 KGHSH, CDR2 LQKENI. The V and J ends lost 2 bases and 1 base respectively, with 8 bases between them. This CDR3 has 14 amino acids. The CDR3: CASSPLRENTEAFF. Written as DNA, the CDR3 is TGTGCCAGCTCACCATTAAGGGAGAACACTGAAGCTTTCTTT.

This rearrangement joins TRBV7-8 to TRBJ2-1; D gene uncertain. V was cut by 1 base and J by 6 bases, with 13 bases left in between. Germline V gene data show CDR1 as SGHVS and CDR2 as FQNEAQ. CDR3 length equals 15 residues. The CDR3 DNA is TGTGCCAGCAGCTTAGACGGCTCCCTGGGCAATGAGCAGTTCTTC. It codes for CASSLDGSLGNEQFF.

The rearrangement joins TRBV30 to TRBJ2-7; no clear D. Germline values: CDR1 GTSNPN, CDR2 SVGIG (reference sequence). V was pared by 0 bases and J by 7 bases, with 13 bases between. This CDR3 comprises 13 residues. CDR3 protein: CAWSVLILGEQYF. CDR3 bases: TGTGCCTGGAGTGTACTCATCCTCGGTGAGCAGTACTTC.